This TCR beta chain was found in a study of Ad26.COV2.S vaccination and SARS-CoV-2 variants. Study-level background: The donor was enrolled in the Ad26.COV2.S arm of the COV1001 trial. Each vaccinee took Ad26.COV2.S intramuscularly, once or twice 56 days apart.

Remarks on this clone: What it binds is unknown.

Study results and limitations: The study found similar non-spike TCR breadth in vaccine and placebo recipients.

The assay was immunoSEQ multiplex PCR, and TCRdb's table has in-frame clones only and misses some. The sample records about 400,000 clones, approximately 89% being singletons. Described treatment: roughly 20 received Ad26.COV2.S at low or high dose, single or two shots; 5 received placebo; per-sample allocation not given. The investigators took samples on day 63 after the first vaccine or placebo injection. Sequenced here: peripheral blood, sampled in a trial of Ad26.COV2.S vaccine versus placebo. This sequence originates from a person aged 18-65 years who received the Ad26.COV2.S COVID-19 vaccine or a placebo.

The CDR3 DNA reads TGTGCCTGGAGTTTTAGCAATCAGCCCCAGCATTTT. As protein: CAWSFSNQPQHF. The rearrangement joins TRBV30 to TRBJ1-5; D is unresolved. Germline V lookup: CDR1 GTSNPN, CDR2 SVGIG (reference sequence). CDR3 size: 12 residues. V was shortened by 2 bases and J by 0 bases, with 2 bases between the two germline ends.